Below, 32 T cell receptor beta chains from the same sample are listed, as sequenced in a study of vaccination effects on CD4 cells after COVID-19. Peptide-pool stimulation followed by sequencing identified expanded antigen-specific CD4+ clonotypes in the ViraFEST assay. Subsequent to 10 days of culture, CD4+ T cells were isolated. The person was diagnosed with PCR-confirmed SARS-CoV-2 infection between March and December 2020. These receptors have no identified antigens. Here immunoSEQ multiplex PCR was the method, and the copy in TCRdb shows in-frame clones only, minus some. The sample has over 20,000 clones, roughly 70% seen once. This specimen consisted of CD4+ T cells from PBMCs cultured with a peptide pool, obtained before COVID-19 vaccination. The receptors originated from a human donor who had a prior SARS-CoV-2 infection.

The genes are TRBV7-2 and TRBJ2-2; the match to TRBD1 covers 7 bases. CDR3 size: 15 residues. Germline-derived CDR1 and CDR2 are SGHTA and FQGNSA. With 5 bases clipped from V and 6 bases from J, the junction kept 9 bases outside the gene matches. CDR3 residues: CASSPRGRASGELFF. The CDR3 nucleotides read TGTGCCAGCAGCCCTAGGGGGCGGGCCTCCGGGGAGCTGTTTTTT.

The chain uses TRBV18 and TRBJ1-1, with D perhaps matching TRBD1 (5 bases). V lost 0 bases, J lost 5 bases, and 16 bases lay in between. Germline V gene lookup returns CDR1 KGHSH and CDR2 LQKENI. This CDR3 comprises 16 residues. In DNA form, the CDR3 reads TGTGCCAGCTCACCACCCGGGGGAAGGGTAGGGACTGAAGCTTTCTTT. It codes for CASSPPGGRVGTEAFF.

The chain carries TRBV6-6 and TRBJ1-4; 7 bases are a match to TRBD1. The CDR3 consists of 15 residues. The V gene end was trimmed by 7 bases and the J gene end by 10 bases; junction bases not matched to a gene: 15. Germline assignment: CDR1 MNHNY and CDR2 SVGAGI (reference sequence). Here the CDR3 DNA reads TGTGCCAGCACCATTAAGGGACAGCAGTTTAGAAAACTGTTTTTT. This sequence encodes CASTIKGQQFRKLFF.

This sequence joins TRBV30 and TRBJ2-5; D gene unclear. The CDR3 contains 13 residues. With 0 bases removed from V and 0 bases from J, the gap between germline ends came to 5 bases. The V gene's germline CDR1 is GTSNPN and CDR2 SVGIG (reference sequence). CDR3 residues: CAWSVGYQETQYF. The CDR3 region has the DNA TGTGCCTGGAGTGTGGGGTACCAAGAGACCCAGTACTTC.

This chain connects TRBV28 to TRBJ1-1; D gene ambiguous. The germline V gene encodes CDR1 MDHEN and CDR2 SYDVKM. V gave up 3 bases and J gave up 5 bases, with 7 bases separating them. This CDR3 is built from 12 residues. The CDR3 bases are TGTGCCAGCAGTTTCTTAAAAACTGAAGCTTTCTTT. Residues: CASSFLKTEAFF. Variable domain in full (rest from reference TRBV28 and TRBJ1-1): DVKVTQSSRYLVKRTGEKVFLECVQDMDHENMFWYRQDPGLGLRLIYFSYDVKMKEKGDIPEGYSVSREKKERFSLILESASTNQTSMYLCASSFLKTEAFFGQGTRLTVV.

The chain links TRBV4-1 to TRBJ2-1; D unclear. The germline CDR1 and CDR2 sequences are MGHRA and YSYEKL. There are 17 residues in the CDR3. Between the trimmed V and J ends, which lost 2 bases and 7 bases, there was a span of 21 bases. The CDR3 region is CASSQTHIVQLRNEQFF. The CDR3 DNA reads TGCGCCAGCAGCCAAACACACATAGTCCAGCTTAGGAATGAGCAGTTCTTC.

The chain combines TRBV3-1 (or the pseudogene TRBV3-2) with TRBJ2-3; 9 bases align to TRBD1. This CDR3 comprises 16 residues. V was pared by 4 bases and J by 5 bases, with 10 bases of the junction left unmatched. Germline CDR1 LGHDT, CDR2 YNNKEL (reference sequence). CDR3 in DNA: TGTGCCAGCAGCCCCGATCCGGGACAGGGAAGAGATACGCAGTATTTT. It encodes CASSPDPGQGRDTQYF.

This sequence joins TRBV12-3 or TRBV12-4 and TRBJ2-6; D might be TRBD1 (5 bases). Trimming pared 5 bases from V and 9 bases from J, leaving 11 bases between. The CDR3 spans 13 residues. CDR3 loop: CASSPAQGNVLTF. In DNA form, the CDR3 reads TGTGCCAGCAGTCCGGCCCAGGGCAACGTCCTGACTTTC.

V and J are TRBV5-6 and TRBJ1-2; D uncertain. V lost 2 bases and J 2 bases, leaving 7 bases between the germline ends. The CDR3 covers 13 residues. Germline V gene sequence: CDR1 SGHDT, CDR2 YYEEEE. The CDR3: CASSFQGNYGYTF. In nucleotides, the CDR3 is TGTGCCAGCAGCTTCCAAGGGAACTATGGCTACACCTTC.

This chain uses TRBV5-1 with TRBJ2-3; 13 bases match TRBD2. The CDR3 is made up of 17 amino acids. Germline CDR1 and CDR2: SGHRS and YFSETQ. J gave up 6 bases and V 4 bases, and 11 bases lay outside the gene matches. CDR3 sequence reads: CASSKDTSGGGQDTQYF. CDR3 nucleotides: TGCGCCAGCAGCAAAGATACTAGCGGGGGGGGTCAGGATACGCAGTATTTT. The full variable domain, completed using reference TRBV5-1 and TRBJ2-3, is KAGVTQTPRYLIKTRGQQVTLSCSPISGHRSVSWYQQTPGQGLQFLFEYFSETQRNKGNFPGRFSGRQFSNSRSEMNVSTLELGDSALYLCASSKDTSGGGQDTQYFGPGTRLTVL.

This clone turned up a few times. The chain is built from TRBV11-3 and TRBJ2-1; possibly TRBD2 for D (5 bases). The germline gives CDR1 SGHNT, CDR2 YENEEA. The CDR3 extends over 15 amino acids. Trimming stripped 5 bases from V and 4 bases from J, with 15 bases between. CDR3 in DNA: TGTGCCAGCAGCCCCCGGACTGACACGTACAATGAGCAGTTCTTC. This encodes CASSPRTDTYNEQFF.

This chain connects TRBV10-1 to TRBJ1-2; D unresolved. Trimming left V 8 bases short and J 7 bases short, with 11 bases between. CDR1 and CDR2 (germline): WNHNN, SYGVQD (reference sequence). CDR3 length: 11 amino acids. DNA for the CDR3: TGCGCCAGCGCGGAACGAGGTGGCTACACCTTC. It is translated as CASAERGGYTF.

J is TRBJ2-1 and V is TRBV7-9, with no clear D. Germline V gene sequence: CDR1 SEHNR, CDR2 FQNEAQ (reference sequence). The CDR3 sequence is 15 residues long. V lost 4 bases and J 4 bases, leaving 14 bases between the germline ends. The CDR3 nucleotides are TGTGCCAGCAGCTCAGACATGAGGAGTTACAATGAGCAGTTCTTC. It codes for CASSSDMRSYNEQFF.

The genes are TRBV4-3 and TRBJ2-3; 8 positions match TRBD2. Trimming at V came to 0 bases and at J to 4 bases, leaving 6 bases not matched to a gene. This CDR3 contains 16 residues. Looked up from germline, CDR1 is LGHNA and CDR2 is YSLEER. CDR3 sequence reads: CASSQDWASGSDTQYF. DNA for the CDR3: TGCGCCAGCAGCCAAGATTGGGCTAGCGGGTCAGATACGCAGTATTTT.

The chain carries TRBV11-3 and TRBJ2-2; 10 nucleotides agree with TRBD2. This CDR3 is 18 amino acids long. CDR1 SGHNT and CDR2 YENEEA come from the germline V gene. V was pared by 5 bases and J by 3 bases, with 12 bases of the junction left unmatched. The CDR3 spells CASSLYYLGLADTGELFF. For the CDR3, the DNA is TGTGCCAGCAGCCTGTACTACCTCGGACTAGCGGACACCGGGGAGCTGTTTTTT.

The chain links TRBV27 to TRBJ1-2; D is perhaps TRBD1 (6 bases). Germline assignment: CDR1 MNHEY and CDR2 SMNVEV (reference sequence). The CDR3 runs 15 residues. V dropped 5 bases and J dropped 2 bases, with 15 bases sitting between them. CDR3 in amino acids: CASSKRGGGNYGYTF. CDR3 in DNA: TGTGCCAGCAGTAAAAGGGGGGGAGGGAACTATGGCTACACCTTC.

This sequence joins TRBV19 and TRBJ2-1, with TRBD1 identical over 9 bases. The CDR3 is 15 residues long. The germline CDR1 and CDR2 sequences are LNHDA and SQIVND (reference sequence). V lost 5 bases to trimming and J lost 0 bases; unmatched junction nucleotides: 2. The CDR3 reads CASSADRGSYNEQFF. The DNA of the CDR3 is TGTGCCAGTAGTGCGGACAGGGGCTCCTACAATGAGCAGTTCTTC.

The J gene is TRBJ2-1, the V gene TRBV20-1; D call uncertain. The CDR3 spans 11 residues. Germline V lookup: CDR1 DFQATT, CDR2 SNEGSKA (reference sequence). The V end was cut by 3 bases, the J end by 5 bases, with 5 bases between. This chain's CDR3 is CSASPDNEQFF. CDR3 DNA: TGCAGTGCTAGTCCCGACAATGAGCAGTTCTTC.

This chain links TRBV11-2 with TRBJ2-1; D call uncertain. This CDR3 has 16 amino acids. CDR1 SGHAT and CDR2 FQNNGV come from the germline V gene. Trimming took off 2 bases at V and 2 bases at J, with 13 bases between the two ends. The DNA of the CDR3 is TGTGCCAGCAGCTTATCCCCATGGGTTCCCTACAATGAGCAGTTCTTC. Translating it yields CASSLSPWVPYNEQFF.

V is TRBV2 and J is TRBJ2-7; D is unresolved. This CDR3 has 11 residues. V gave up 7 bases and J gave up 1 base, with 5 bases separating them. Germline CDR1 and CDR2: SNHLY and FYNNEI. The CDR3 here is CASIYSYEQYF. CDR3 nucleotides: TGTGCCAGCATCTATTCCTACGAGCAGTACTTC.

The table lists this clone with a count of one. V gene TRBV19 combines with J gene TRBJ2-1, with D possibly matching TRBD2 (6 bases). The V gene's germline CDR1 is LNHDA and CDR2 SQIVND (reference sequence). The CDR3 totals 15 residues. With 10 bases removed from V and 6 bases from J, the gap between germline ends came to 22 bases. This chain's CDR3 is CATDLRLGGANEQFF. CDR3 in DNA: TGTGCCACCGACCTTCGCCTCGGCGGGGCCAATGAGCAGTTCTTC.

The CDR3, as DNA: TGTGCCACCAGCGGGGACTATACTCAAGAGACCCAGTACTTC. Protein: CATSGDYTQETQYF. The chain uses TRBV15 and TRBJ2-5; 7 nucleotides agree with TRBD2. This CDR3 region has 14 residues. Germline trimming cut 5 bases from V and 2 bases from J; bases unmatched to any gene: 5. Germline V lookup: CDR1 LNHNV, CDR2 YYDKDF (reference sequence).

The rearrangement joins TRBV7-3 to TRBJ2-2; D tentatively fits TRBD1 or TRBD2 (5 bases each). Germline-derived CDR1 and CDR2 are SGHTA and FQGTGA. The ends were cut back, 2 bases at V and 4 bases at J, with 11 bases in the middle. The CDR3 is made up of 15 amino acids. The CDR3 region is CASSLRGTTTGELFF. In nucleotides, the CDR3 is TGTGCCAGCAGCTTACGAGGGACCACCACCGGGGAGCTGTTTTTT.

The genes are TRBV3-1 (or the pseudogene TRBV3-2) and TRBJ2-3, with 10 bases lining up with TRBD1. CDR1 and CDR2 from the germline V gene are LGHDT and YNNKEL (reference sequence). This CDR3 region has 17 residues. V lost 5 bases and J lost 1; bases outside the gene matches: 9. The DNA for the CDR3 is TGTGCCAGCAGCGCTCACTGGGGGACAGGGGGCACAGATACGCAGTATTTT. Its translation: CASSAHWGTGGTDTQYF.

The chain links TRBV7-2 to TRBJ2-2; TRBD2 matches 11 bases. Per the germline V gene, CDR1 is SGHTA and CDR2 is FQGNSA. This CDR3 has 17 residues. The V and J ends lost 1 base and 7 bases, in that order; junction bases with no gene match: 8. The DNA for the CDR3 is TGTGCCAGCAGCTTAGAGGTTAGCGGGAGGGCCCTCGGGGAGCTGTTTTTT. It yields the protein CASSLEVSGRALGELFF.

CDR3 in amino acids: CAISVVGVNTLYEQYF. CDR3 coding DNA: TGTGCCATCAGTGTTGTGGGGGTAAACACTCTCTACGAGCAGTACTTC. This sequence joins TRBV10-3 and TRBJ2-7; the D call may be TRBD1 or TRBD2 (5 bases each). This CDR3 region has 16 residues. Germline V gene lookup returns CDR1 ENHRY and CDR2 SYGVKD. The V and J ends lost 4 bases and 3 bases respectively, with 19 bases between them.

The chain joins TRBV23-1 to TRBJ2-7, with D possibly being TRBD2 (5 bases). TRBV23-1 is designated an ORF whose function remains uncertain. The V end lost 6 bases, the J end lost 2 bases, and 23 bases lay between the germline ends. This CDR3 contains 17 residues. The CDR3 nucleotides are TGCGCCAGCAGCCGAGCGGACCCCCAGTCTTGGGCCTACGAGCAGTACTTC. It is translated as CASSRADPQSWAYEQYF.

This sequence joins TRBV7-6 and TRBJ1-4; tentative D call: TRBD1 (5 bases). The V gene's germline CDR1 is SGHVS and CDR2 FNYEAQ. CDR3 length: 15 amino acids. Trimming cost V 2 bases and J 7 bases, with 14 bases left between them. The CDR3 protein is CASSLYVGQSEKLFF. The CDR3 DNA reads TGTGCCAGCAGCTTATACGTGGGGCAGAGTGAAAAACTGTTTTTT.

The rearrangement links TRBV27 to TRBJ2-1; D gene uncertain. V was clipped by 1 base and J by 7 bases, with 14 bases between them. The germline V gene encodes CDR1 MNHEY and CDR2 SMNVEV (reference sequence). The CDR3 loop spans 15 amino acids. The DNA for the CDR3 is TGTGCCAGCAGTTTATTATCGGTATCCGGAAATGAGCAGTTCTTC. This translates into CASSLLSVSGNEQFF.

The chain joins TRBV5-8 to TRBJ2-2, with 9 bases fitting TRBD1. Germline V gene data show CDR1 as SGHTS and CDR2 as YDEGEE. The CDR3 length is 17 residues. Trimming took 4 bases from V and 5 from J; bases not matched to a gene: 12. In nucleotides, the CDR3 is TGTGCCAGCAGCCCGATACAGGGGGCCGGGTGGACCGGGGAGCTGTTTTTT. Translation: CASSPIQGAGWTGELFF.

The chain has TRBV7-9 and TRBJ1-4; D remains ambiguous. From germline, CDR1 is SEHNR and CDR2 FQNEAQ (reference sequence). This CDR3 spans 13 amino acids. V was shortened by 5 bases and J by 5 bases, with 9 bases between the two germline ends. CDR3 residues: CASSKDGNEKLFF. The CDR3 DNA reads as TGTGCCAGCAGCAAAGACGGGAATGAAAAACTGTTTTTT.

CDR3 loop: CACQGGVRYEQYF. In nucleotides, the CDR3 is TGTGCCTGTCAAGGGGGGGTCCGCTACGAGCAGTACTTC. J is TRBJ2-7 and V is TRBV6-5; tentatively, D is TRBD2 (7 bases). V lost 11 bases, J lost 3 bases, and 17 bases lay in between. The germline gives CDR1 MNHEY, CDR2 SVGAGI. The CDR3 loop spans 13 amino acids.